This T cell receptor (beta chain) is drawn from a study of T cells in Graves' hyperthyroidism and ophthalmopathy. TCR beta CDR3 regions were amplified from RNA transcripts. Initially, a first-round RT-PCR of the TCR CDR3 employed the HTBI primer set. TCRdb re-analysed the multiplex PCR reads in MiXCR, keeping a single row per CDR3 protein. The sample holds fewer than 400,000 distinct CDR3 sequences, around 17% seen once. The V gene end was trimmed by 6 bases and the J gene end by 7 bases; junction bases not matched to a gene: 5. The CDR3 sequence is 13 residues long. The germline gives CDR1 LNHDA, CDR2 SQIVND (reference sequence).

Specimen: blood. V is TRBV19 and J is TRBJ2-1; 8 bases agree with TRBD2. This sequence originates from a man younger than 40 with Graves' hyperthyroidism. CDR3: CASRDRGGNEQFF. The DNA of the CDR3 is TGTGCCAGTAGGGACCGGGGGGGGAATGAGCAGTTCTTC.